This paragraph covers one TCR beta chain sequence. Its antigen is currently unknown. The source of the sample is a study of T cell responses to AZD1222 COVID-19 vaccine. Overall study findings and caveats: Regions 160-218 and 743-854 dominated among vaccine-associated CD4 TCRs spanning spike. The repertoires were collected only after the peak T cell response. AZD1222 recipients seropositive at baseline numbered only 6 or 7. Nearly half of spike-specific TCRs reportedly go after variant regions that carry no mutations.

Between the trimmed V and J ends, which lost 6 bases and 2 bases, there was a span of 13 bases. The CDR3 runs 14 residues. Germline values: CDR1 SGHAT, CDR2 FQNNGV. The method was immunoSEQ multiplex PCR; TCRdb's version includes in-frame clones alone and lacks a portion of them. The sample holds about 190,000 clones, around 92% seen once. The material was peripheral blood, obtained on day 0 of AZD1222 vaccination. The receptor was derived from an adult in good health. The chain combines TRBV11-2 with TRBJ1-1; TRBD1 might be the D (6 bases). The CDR3 DNA reads as TGTGCCAGCAGTACAACAGGGCCAAACACTGAAGCTTTCTTT. Protein: CASSTTGPNTEAFF.